Below are 15 T cell receptor beta chains sequenced from a single sample in a study of liver allograft versus peripheral blood T cells. In the study overall: Recipients' peripheral blood T cell receptor repertoires were compared with those in transplanted livers.

Each CDR3 protein is one row after TCRdb ran MiXCR on the reads. In the table there are 2,500 to 3,500 distinct CDR3 sequences, approximately 16% of which are singletons. The source of these receptors is a human patient who had a liver transplant. Some T cells may trace back to the graft donor.

This clonotype has just a few counts. The chain has TRBV7-9 and TRBJ1-1; 7 bases map to TRBD1. The germline gives CDR1 SEHNR, CDR2 FQNEAQ (reference sequence). The CDR3 sequence is 15 residues long. J was trimmed by 4 bases and V by 7 bases; bases with no gene match: 12. The CDR3 protein is CASIPPQGVVTEAFF. CDR3 nucleotide sequence: TGTGCCAGCATCCCTCCCCAGGGGGTTGTCACTGAAGCTTTCTTT.

This clonotype is judged medium-sized (0.01 to 0.1%). This chain links TRBV6-1 with TRBJ2-3; maybe TRBD1 (6 bases). Germline CDR1 MNHNS, CDR2 SASEGT. The V end lost 1 base, the J end lost 2 bases, and 10 bases lay between the germline ends. CDR3 length: 15 residues. For the CDR3, the DNA is TGTGCCAGCAGTGAAGGGGGACATAACACAGATACGCAGTATTTT. Encoded protein: CASSEGGHNTDTQYF.

Within the sample, this clonotype is medium-sized (0.01 to 0.1%). The chain couples TRBV12-3 or TRBV12-4 to TRBJ1-3; no definite D call. V shed 1 base and J shed 2 bases, with 9 bases lying between them. This CDR3 contains 15 residues. The CDR3 spells CASSLGGAAGNTIYF. Written as DNA, the CDR3 is TGTGCCAGCAGTTTAGGGGGTGCGGCTGGAAACACCATATATTTT.

About this clonotype: This may be a read error: a much more frequent sequence differs by one nucleotide. The V and J genes are TRBV18 and TRBJ2-7; 10 bases agree with TRBD1. Germline CDR1 reads KGHSH; CDR2 reads LQKENI. There are 17 residues in the CDR3. The chain's CDR3 is CASSPGTGDTRNYKQYF. DNA of the CDR3: TGTGCCAGCTCACCCGGGACAGGGGACACTCGGAACTACAAGCAGTACTTC.

This clonotype was observed a handful of times. The chain links TRBV11-3 to TRBJ2-2; no clear D. This CDR3 spans 14 amino acids. Germline V lookup: CDR1 SGHNT, CDR2 YENEEA. The V end lost 3 bases, the J end lost 8 bases, and 13 bases lay between the germline ends. The CDR3 protein is CASSFARGPGELFF. In DNA form, the CDR3 reads TGTGCCAGCAGCTTCGCCCGAGGCCCTGGGGAGCTGTTTTTT.

This sequence joins TRBV5-1 and TRBJ2-1; D is perhaps TRBD1 (5 bases). Germline CDR1 reads SGHRS; CDR2 reads YFSETQ. The CDR3 consists of 15 residues. Trimming removed 5 bases from V and 0 bases from J, with 12 bases in between. The CDR3 nucleotides are TGCGCCAGCAGTCCGACAGTAAACTCCTACAATGAGCAGTTCTTC. It yields the protein CASSPTVNSYNEQFF.

This clonotype ranks as medium-sized (0.01 to 0.1%). The rearrangement joins TRBV6-6 to TRBJ2-7; 7 bases map to TRBD1. The CDR3 extends over 16 amino acids. Trimming at V came to 7 bases and at J to 6 bases, leaving 18 bases not matched to a gene. The V gene's germline CDR1 is MNHNY and CDR2 SVGAGI (reference sequence). The CDR3: CASTSGPGQRLREQYF. Here the CDR3 DNA reads TGTGCCAGCACCTCGGGACCGGGACAGAGACTTCGCGAGCAGTACTTC.

The count of this clonotype is one. A read error is possible here, since a much larger clone lies one base away. This chain uses TRBV7-9 with TRBJ1-2; tentative D call: TRBD1 (6 bases). Germline-derived CDR1 and CDR2 are SEHNR and FQNEAQ (reference sequence). The CDR3 has 14 amino acids. The CDR3 DNA reads TGTGCCAGCAGCTTAGTTTCAGGGGCGAGCGGCTGCACCTTC. It specifies CASSLVSGASGCTF. The full variable domain, in which reference TRBV7-9 and TRBJ1-2 provide the parts outside the CDR3, is DTGVSQNPRHKITKRGQNVTFRCDPISEHNRLYWYRQTLGQGPEFLTYFQNEAQLEKSRLLSDRFSAERPKGSFSTLEIQRTEQGDSAMYLCASSLVSGASGCTFGSGTRLTVV.

The V call is TRBV6-1, the J call TRBJ1-1, with D possibly matching TRBD1 (6 bases). The germline V gene has CDR1 MNHNS and CDR2 SASEGT. The CDR3 totals 11 residues. V dropped 9 bases and J dropped 6 bases, with 11 bases sitting between them. The CDR3 DNA is TGTGCCAGTTGCCGGACAGCTGAAGCTTTCTTT. Amino acids: CASCRTAEAFF.

CDR3 in amino acids: CASSLVTNPAKNIQYF. In DNA, the CDR3 is TGTGCCAGCAGCTTGGTTACCAACCCCGCCAAAAACATTCAGTACTTC. J is TRBJ2-4 and V is TRBV5-6, with D unclear. Trimming stripped 0 bases from V and 1 base from J, with 11 bases between. This CDR3 region has 16 residues. Germline V gene lookup returns CDR1 SGHDT and CDR2 YYEEEE.

This clonotype ranks as medium-sized (0.01 to 0.1%). The chain joins TRBV20-1 to TRBJ2-3; 12 nucleotides agree with TRBD2. Germline V gives CDR1 DFQATT, CDR2 SNEGSKA (reference sequence). Trimming cost V 4 bases and J 2 bases; bases outside gene matches: 7. The CDR3 spans 16 residues. The CDR3 region is CSANSPSGGATDTQYF. The CDR3 coding sequence is TGCAGTGCTAACTCTCCTAGCGGGGGGGCCACAGATACGCAGTATTTT.

On this clonotype itself: It may be a read error: a sequence one base away is much more abundant. The chain links TRBV27 to TRBJ1-5; TRBD1 matches at 7 bases. The CDR3 has 13 residues. Germline V gene data show CDR1 as MNHEY and CDR2 as SMNVEV (reference sequence). The CDR3: CVSSLTGTQPQHF. The CDR3 DNA is TGTGTCAGCAGTTTGACAGGGACTCAGCCCCAGCATTTT.

The chain recombines TRBV9 with TRBJ2-1, with a weak D call TRBD1 (6 bases). CDR1 is SGDLS, CDR2 YYNGEE, per germline. Trimming left V 3 bases short and J 3 bases short, with 22 bases between. The CDR3 consists of 18 residues. CDR3 DNA: TGTGCCAGCAGCGAGGCCCCCTCCACAGGGTCCCTCTACAATGAGCAGTTCTTC. This sequence encodes CASSEAPSTGSLYNEQFF.

This clonotype is medium-sized by share. This chain uses TRBV14 with TRBJ2-2; maybe TRBD1 (5 bases). Germline values: CDR1 SGHDN, CDR2 FVKESK. CDR3 size: 17 residues. The ends were cut back, 4 bases at V and 0 bases at J, with 15 bases in the middle. In DNA form, the CDR3 reads TGTGCCAGCAGCCGTGCAGGGTATAGTTCGAACACCGGGGAGCTGTTTTTT. It is translated as CASSRAGYSSNTGELFF.

This clonotype is medium-sized by share. In nucleotides, the CDR3 is TGTGCCAGCAGTTTGCTGGAATCCTACGAGCAGTACTTC. Its protein is CASSLLESYEQYF. The V gene is TRBV12-3 or TRBV12-4, the J gene TRBJ2-7; D remains ambiguous. V was cut by 3 bases and J by 1 base, with 7 bases left in between. This CDR3 has 13 residues.